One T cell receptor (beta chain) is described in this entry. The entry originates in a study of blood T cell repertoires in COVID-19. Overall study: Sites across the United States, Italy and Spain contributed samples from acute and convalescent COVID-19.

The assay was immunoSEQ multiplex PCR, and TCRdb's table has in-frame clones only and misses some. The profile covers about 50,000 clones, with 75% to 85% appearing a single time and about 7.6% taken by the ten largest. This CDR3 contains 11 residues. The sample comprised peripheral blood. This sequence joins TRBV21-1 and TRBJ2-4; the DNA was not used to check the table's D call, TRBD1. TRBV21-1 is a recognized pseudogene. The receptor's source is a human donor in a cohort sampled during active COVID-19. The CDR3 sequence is CASSTVGSLDF. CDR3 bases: TGTGCCAGCAGCACAGTGGGCAGCTTAGACTTC.